Listed below are T cell receptor beta chains from one sample, sequenced in a study of vaccination and CD4 T cells after COVID-19. TCRdb processed the PCR reads anew with MiXCR; each CDR3 protein has one entry. The profile covers about 19,000 distinct CDR3 sequences, with about half appearing a single time and around 3% taken by the ten largest. These TCRs are of unknown antigen specificity. This sample comprised CD4+ T cells from blood, cultured in vitro, obtained after SARS-CoV-2 vaccination. These receptors were taken from a human donor who had recovered from COVID-19. CDR3s include the opening cysteine and the closing phenylalanine or tryptophan. The D gene is left open where the match is weak. Where a row states a size, it is once, few, many or the class of an expanded clone; other rows omit it.

V,D,J,size,DNA,CDR3
TRBV7-2,TRBD2,TRBJ2-7,-,TGTGCCAGTGGGAGGGATGGAAATTACGAGCAGTACTTC,CASGRDGNYEQYF
TRBV6-1,-,TRBJ1-1,few,TGTGCCAGCAGTCCACTCAGGGGTAGCACTGAAGCTTTCTTT,CASSPLRGSTEAFF
TRBV5-5,TRBD1,TRBJ2-7,-,TGTGCCAGCGGGCAGGGGGTCACCTACGAGCAGTACTTC,CASGQGVTYEQYF
TRBV19,-,TRBJ1-1,-,TGTGCCAGCGCCGGGACTCAGAACACTGAAGCTTTCTTT,CASAGTQNTEAFF
TRBV7-9,TRBD1,TRBJ1-1,few,TGTGCCAGCAGCTCAACCACGACAGGGAGGACTGAAGCTTTCTTT,CASSSTTTGRTEAFF
TRBV7-2,-,TRBJ1-5,-,TGTGCCAGCAGCTTAGACGGGGCAGGGAGTAGCAATCAGCCCCAGCATTTT,CASSLDGAGSSNQPQHF
TRBV6-2/TRBV6-3,-,TRBJ1-2,few,TGTGCCAGTAGAAGGGCAGGGGCATATGGCTACACCTTC,CASRRAGAYGYTF
TRBV7-3,-,TRBJ2-7,-,TGTGCCAGCAGCCCGGGATGGGGGGACGAGCAGTACTTC,CASSPGWGDEQYF
TRBV6-1,TRBD1,TRBJ1-1,few,TGTGCCAGCAGACAGACAGGGGGAGGGAACACTGAAGCTTTCTTT,CASRQTGGGNTEAFF
TRBV7-2,-,TRBJ1-2,-,TGTGCCAGCAGCTTAGGGGGCCGACAGGACTATGGCTACACCTTC,CASSLGGRQDYGYTF
TRBV11-2,TRBD1,TRBJ1-2,few,TGTGCCAGCAGCTTCGCGGGACAGGGGAGCGGCTACACCTTC,CASSFAGQGSGYTF
TRBV12-3/TRBV12-4,TRBD1,TRBJ2-5,-,TGTGCCAGCAGCCCTCAGGGGGTGGAGACCCAGTACTTC,CASSPQGVETQYF
TRBV5-1,-,TRBJ1-6,-,TGCGCCAGCAGCTTGGGCCCCAATTCACCCCTCCACTTT,CASSLGPNSPLHF
TRBV29-1,TRBD1,TRBJ1-1,few,TGCAGCGTTGAAGGGACAGGGGGCGCGGGAGCTTTCTTT,CSVEGTGGAGAFF
TRBV6-2/TRBV6-3,-,TRBJ1-2,-,TGTGCCAGCAGTGTGAGACGCCGTGGCTACACCTTC,CASSVRRRGYTF
TRBV20-1,TRBD1,TRBJ1-3,-,TGCAGTGCTAGCCCAGACAGGGGGCTTCGGAACACCATATATTTT,CSASPDRGLRNTIYF
TRBV20-1,-,TRBJ2-5,-,TGCAGTGCTAGAATCCGAAGTCTCCCACAAGAGACCCAGTACTTC,CSARIRSLPQETQYF
TRBV6-2/TRBV6-3,-,TRBJ1-1,-,TGTGCCAGCAGTGAGAGGAACACTGAAGCTTTCTTT,CASSERNTEAFF
TRBV24-1,-,TRBJ1-5,few,TGTGCCACCAGTGACAGGGTAAACAATCAGCCCCAGCATTTT,CATSDRVNNQPQHF
TRBV7-2,TRBD2,TRBJ2-1,-,TGTGCCAGCAGCTTAGATATAGCGGGGGGCCCCCTCTTC,CASSLDIAGGPLF
TRBV7-3,-,TRBJ1-1,-,TGTGCCAGCAGCCATGGTGGGGGCGAAGCTTTCTTT,CASSHGGGEAFF
TRBV20-1,-,TRBJ1-1,-,TGCAGTGCTAGAGACCTGGGGGAGTTGAACACTGAAGCTTTCTTT,CSARDLGELNTEAFF
TRBV19,-,TRBJ1-5,-,TGTGCCAGTACCCAACGGAGCAATCAGCCCCAGCATTTT,CASTQRSNQPQHF
TRBV7-6,-,TRBJ2-7,-,TGTGCCAGCAGCCTACGAGTGGGCGAGCAGTACTTC,CASSLRVGEQYF
TRBV7-7,-,TRBJ2-1,-,TGTGCCAGCAGCTTTGGTCAGAACAATGAGCAGTTCTTC,CASSFGQNNEQFF
TRBV24-1,-,TRBJ1-2,-,TGTGCCACAGGGAGCGGGTATGGCTACACCTTC,CATGSGYGYTF
TRBV25-1,-,TRBJ1-1,-,TGTGCCAGCACGGGGAACACTGAAGCTTTCTTT,CASTGNTEAFF
TRBV6-1,TRBD1,TRBJ1-2,-,TGTGCCAGCAGTCCGGGGACAGGGGGCGCGAGGGGCTACACCTTC,CASSPGTGGARGYTF
TRBV10-3,TRBD1,TRBJ1-1,-,TGTGCCACCGCGGGGACAGGGAACACTGAAGCTTTCTTT,CATAGTGNTEAFF
TRBV6-5,-,TRBJ2-5,-,TGTGCCAGCAGTTACGGAGGGCTACCCGATGAGACCCAGTACTTC,CASSYGGLPDETQYF
TRBV20-1,TRBD1,TRBJ2-7,-,TGCAGTGCTAGCACTATCGACAGGGGGCTAAACGAGCAGTACTTC,CSASTIDRGLNEQYF
TRBV2,-,TRBJ1-1,-,TGTGCCAGCAGTGAAGGCCCTGAAGCTTTCTTT,CASSEGPEAFF
TRBV7-2,-,TRBJ2-1,few,TGTGCCAGCAGCTTAGCCCAGGGCTACAATGAGCAGTTCTTC,CASSLAQGYNEQFF
TRBV27,-,TRBJ2-2,-,TGTGCCAGCAGTTTAACTGCACCGATTTGGGACACCGGGGAGCTGTTTTTT,CASSLTAPIWDTGELFF
TRBV7-2,-,TRBJ1-2,-,TGTGCCAGCGGGGTAAGGGGAGACTATGGCTACACCTTC,CASGVRGDYGYTF
TRBV7-9,-,TRBJ1-3,-,TGTGCCAGCAGCTTAGGTGCGGGAAACACCATATATTTT,CASSLGAGNTIYF
TRBV6-1,-,TRBJ1-1,-,TGTGCCAGCAGTCCGAACACTGAAGCTTTCTTT,CASSPNTEAFF
TRBV10-1,-,TRBJ1-1,few,TGCGCCAGCAGTGCAAACCAGGACACTGAAGCTTTCTTT,CASSANQDTEAFF
TRBV7-2,-,TRBJ2-5,few,TGTGCCAGCAGCTCGAGGGCTAGCTTGGGGACCCAGTACTTC,CASSSRASLGTQYF
TRBV20-1,-,TRBJ2-1,-,TGCAGTGCTAGCCCCCGGAGCGCGGGATCCTACAATGAGCAGTTCTTC,CSASPRSAGSYNEQFF
TRBV20-1,TRBD1,TRBJ1-2,-,TGCAGTGCTAGAACTACAGGGGCTGGAGCGCGCGGCTACACCTTC,CSARTTGAGARGYTF
TRBV5-1,TRBD2,TRBJ2-5,few,TGCGCCAGCAGCCCGGGACTAGCGGGGGTCCAAGAGACCCAGTACTTC,CASSPGLAGVQETQYF
TRBV4-2,-,TRBJ1-5,-,TGTGCCAGCAGCCAAGATTTGGGAGGGCATCAGCCCCAGCATTTT,CASSQDLGGHQPQHF
TRBV7-9,-,TRBJ1-1,-,TGTGCCAGCAGCTTAAGCCGGGGGCCAGGACTCTTTGGCACTGAAGCTTTCTTT,CASSLSRGPGLFGTEAFF
TRBV27,-,TRBJ2-5,-,TGTGCCAGCAGCCGCCGACAACAAGAGACCCAGTACTTC,CASSRRQQETQYF
TRBV20-1,-,TRBJ2-5,few,TGCAGTGCTAGAGTCGACAGCGCAGCGGAGACCCAGTACTTC,CSARVDSAAETQYF
TRBV6-5,-,TRBJ1-2,-,TGTGCCAGCAGTTACTCGGTGCTCGCCAAGGTCTATGGCTACACCTTC,CASSYSVLAKVYGYTF
TRBV19,TRBD2,TRBJ2-3,few,TGTGCCAGTAGCCTAGCGGGGCAGGGCACAGATACGCAGTATTTT,CASSLAGQGTDTQYF
TRBV20-1,TRBD2,TRBJ2-2,-,TGCAGTGCTAGATCTAGCGGGGGTCTCACCGGGGAGCTGTTTTTT,CSARSSGGLTGELFF
TRBV11-3,-,TRBJ2-7,once,TGTGCCAGCAGCCGCGTTAAGGGTAGCGTCTACGAGCAGTACTTC,CASSRVKGSVYEQYF
TRBV6-1,-,TRBJ1-3,few,TGTGCCAGCACCTTGGACAGTAAATCTGGAAACACCATATATTTT,CASTLDSKSGNTIYF
TRBV10-3,-,TRBJ2-3,-,TGTGCCATCAGTGAGCAGGAGGGGTTCACAGATACGCAGTATTTT,CAISEQEGFTDTQYF
TRBV6-1,TRBD1,TRBJ1-1,-,TGTGCCAGCAGTCCGGACAGGGAGGATGAAGCTTTCTTT,CASSPDREDEAFF
TRBV11-3,-,TRBJ2-6,-,TGTGCCAGCAGCCTTAGCGGGACAGGGTACTCTGGGGCCAACGTCCTGACTTTC,CASSLSGTGYSGANVLTF
TRBV20-1,TRBD2,TRBJ2-3,medium-sized,TGCAGTGCTAGAGATCACGGGACTAGCGGACGCCGCGATACGCAGTATTTT,CSARDHGTSGRRDTQYF
TRBV7-8,-,TRBJ1-6,few,TGTGCCAGCAGCTTGCAGGGAAATTCACCCCTCCACTTT,CASSLQGNSPLHF
TRBV7-6,TRBD2,TRBJ2-2,once,TGTGCCAGCAGCTTAGCCCTAGCGGAGAACACCGGGGAGCTGTTTTTT,CASSLALAENTGELFF
TRBV25-1,-,TRBJ1-1,-,TGTGCCAGCAGTGTAAAGGGGAACACTGAAGCTTTCTTT,CASSVKGNTEAFF
TRBV11-3,TRBD2,TRBJ2-5,-,TGTGCCAGCAGCTCATCTTTCGAGGCTAGCGGGGGGCCAGTACAAGAGACCCAGTACTTC,CASSSSFEASGGPVQETQYF